This TCR beta chain was identified in a study of cytomegalovirus exposure and HLA in healthy donors (dated by TCRdb to 2015 to 2018). Study-wide context: An earlier analysis of 587 of the donors reported about 300 Gb of sequence data and around 120 million unique TCR beta sequences obtained from some 170 million T cells. An early release that covered some 640 HLA-typed donors contained around 300 gigabases of sequencing data and 85 million to 100 million unique TCR sequences. Of the 300 to 500 genotyped donors, less than 85% were placed in the genetic ancestry cluster associated with self-reported Caucasian donors. The study aimed to test whether signatures of past pathogen exposure could be identified by cataloging public T cell receptors. The study used immunosequencing to profile the T cell repertoires of 666 subjects and linked those repertoires to cytomegalovirus serostatus. A separate validation cohort of approximately 130 different subjects was used in addition to the roughly 620-subject first cohort. To predict cytomegalovirus infection status, the study combined high-throughput TCR immunosequencing, statistical association of individual TCRs with disease status, and machine learning. A later analysis re-examined previously published TCR beta repertoires from several hundred donors and added high-resolution HLA genotyping to investigate patterns of TCR occurrence. Rather than using new phenotypic data, the later analysis identified candidate immune exposures from TCR beta sequences and from how often those sequences occurred across donors. An earlier analysis of several hundred of the donors applied high-throughput TCR beta sequencing to assess whether each TCR beta V gene segment acted as functional or pseudogenic. Donor age, sex, ethnicity and CMV serostatus were compiled alongside the repertoire data. In a later genetic analysis, genome-wide SNP genotypes for about 65% of the roughly 700 donors were used, and that subset was treated as a discovery cohort. Every repertoire in the discovery cohort had been generated on one and the same sequencing platform. HLA typing covered class I and class II loci at four-digit resolution. The number of typed donors differed by locus: about 620-640 for A, B, C, DRB1 and DQB1; 522 for DQA1; fewer than 610 for DPA1; and some 450 for DPB1. Five DR-DQ haplotypes were handled as single units for association and clustering because linkage in the cohort was strong. Among 398 genotyped donors of the cohort, an average of 235,054 unique TCR beta nucleotide sequences were sequenced per donor, around 18% of them non-productive.

Findings and caveats that apply to the study as a whole: A cluster of highly shared sequence variants was judged likely to be a technical artifact of the sequencing pipeline. CMV serostatus was the only immune exposure information available for the cohort. Approximately 16 rarely observed V segments, including chromosome 9 orphons, were excluded from the earlier analysis of 550 to 700 of the donors because counts were too low. The cohort was sequenced for TCR beta chains only, and without alpha or paired-chain data the features that could be detected were limited. A later analysis found that most CMV-associated TCR beta chains appeared HLA-restricted, with HLA associations seemingly driven largely by CMV exposure. A later analysis found that TCR association rates varied across HLA loci, with DRB1 alleles showing the most associated TCRs and HLA-C alleles the fewest. The authors suggested that the approach could potentially be generalized to other disease states and immunological phenotypes. A later analysis found that HLA-associated TCR beta chains were more clonally expanded and had lower generation probabilities than equally common non-associated chains. In both the original and validation cohorts, the classifier was reported to diagnose cytomegalovirus status with high specificity and sensitivity. In vitro tests confirmed that a few of the cytomegalovirus-associated TCR beta chains recognize cytomegalovirus antigens. According to a later genetic analysis, donors in an Asian-associated ancestry cluster had fewer N-insertions in productive TCRs than the approximately 630-donor mean. When HLA alleles, especially DR and DQ, strongly co-occurred, TCR associations were difficult to assign to individual alleles. A later genetic analysis associated a missense DCLRE1C variant with V-gene and J-gene trimming of TCR beta chains, and an independent cohort replicated the association. Broadly in line with IMGT annotations, most TCR beta V segments showed up in productive rearrangements about 90% or about 30% of the time in an earlier analysis of under 700 of the donors. Because HLA typing was missing for some donors at each locus, association tests included only the typed subset. The study gave a list of 150 to 200 TCR beta chains associated with cytomegalovirus. A further reported finding was that TCR beta sequences accurately predicted the HLA-A and HLA-B alleles for most subjects in the first cohort. Most TCR sequences were observed very rarely across donors, whereas some public TCRs were present in many individuals. A later analysis reported that several top co-occurrence clusters appeared linked to parvovirus B19, influenza, CMV and Epstein-Barr virus. At a false discovery rate of 0.05, a later analysis linked roughly 17,000 TCR beta sequences to specific HLA alleles. The 87-base-pair reads could not distinguish some IMGT-functional V segments, including TRBV6-2 and TRBV6-3, so those segments were excluded. The presence/absence analyses assumed that sequencing depth was roughly uniform across donors, and that assumption may not be true. Correlated functional status among segregating V segments might be attributable to linkage disequilibrium, but an unknown experimental factor could not be ruled out.

The method behind the library was the immunoSEQ multiplex PCR assay. For the multiplex PCR, a mixture combining 60 forward primers for TCR Vbeta segments and 13 reverse primers for TCR Jbeta segments was used. The CDR3 region of rearranged TCR beta genes was amplified from genomic DNA by a multiplex PCR assay. The amplified TCR beta libraries were sequenced on the Illumina HiSeq System as 87-base-pair reads. For the original study's pipeline: Across the 670 or so repertoires, a later analysis counted 60 million to 90 million unique TCR beta chains, roughly 11 million of which were shared by at least two donors. Raw reads were error-corrected and collapsed into unique sequences by a nearest-neighbor algorithm in which closely related sequences were merged to remove PCR and sequencing errors. Alignment of CDR3 sequences to IMGT reference sequences was used to assign V, D and J gene segments. For a sequence to be retained, at least a six-nucleotide match to both a V gene segment and a J gene segment was required. Rearrangements were classified as productive when the CDR3 lacked stop codons and remained in frame with V and J, and all other rearrangements were classified as non-productive. CDR3 was defined by IMGT convention, running from the second conserved V-encoded cysteine to the conserved J-encoded phenylalanine. In an earlier analysis of 550 to 650 of the donors, sequences lacking an unambiguous match to a single V gene segment were excluded. In an earlier analysis of several hundred of the donors, V segments were called functional above 56.7% productive rearrangements and were called segregating when the between-donor standard deviation exceeded 5%. To diagnose cytomegalovirus status from the catalog of TCR beta chain sequences, a statistical classification framework was built. In a later analysis, V and J genes were assigned by comparing TCR nucleotide sequences against IMGT/GENE-DB human TR gene sequences. In a later analysis, CDR3 sequences and most-parsimonious VDJ recombination scenarios were assigned using the TCRdist pipeline. A later analysis defined each TCR beta chain by its CDR3 amino acid sequence plus V-gene family, and excluded reads lacking a unique V-gene family. A later analysis removed roughly 590 highly shared, low-generation-probability nucleotide sequences to deal with suspected cross-contamination and a sequencing artifact. In a later analysis, a clonal expansion index for each public chain was calculated from normalized within-repertoire ranks of inferred template counts. In a later analysis, generation probabilities were computed with a VDJ recombination model fitted to out-of-frame rearrangements, and the resulting probabilities were checked against IGoR. A later analysis scored TCR-TCR, TCR-HLA and TCR-CMV co-occurrence with hypergeometric tests, applying a repertoire-size bias correction to TCR pairs. A later analysis estimated false discovery rates by permuting HLA or CMV assignments 20 times. In a later analysis, co-occurring TCRs were grouped with DBSCAN, and TCRdist sequence similarity was added when clustering was performed within HLA-allele-positive subsets. Repertoires with fewer than 30,000 or more than 120,000 public chains were left out of co-occurrence clustering, as were five repertoires with anomalous nucleotide sharing. TCRdb obtained this table from immuneACCESS and retained in-frame rearrangements with V and J assigned. These tables miss some clones; where compared with another copy, unresolved V genes account for less than half of the shortfall, and the remainder is unexplained. D and trimming come from the DNA, and the V and J calls and clone size come from that table. The sample data list roughly 150,000 clones, and 70% to 90% of these were observed just once. About 2.5% of the sample is taken by the ten largest.

On this clone itself: Its antigen is unknown. At one end the junction does not follow the germline gene, possibly because of a read error.

Its CDR3 holds 16 amino acids, cysteine through phenylalanine. Only CDR3 DNA remains: 48 bases, in frame from the first base. The germline V gene supplies CDR1 SGHRS and CDR2 YFSETQ. The cohort comprised 670 or so healthy bone marrow donors. At the time of sampling, every cohort member was nominally healthy, though immune exposures that went unrecorded were likely present. The donor tested CMV seropositive and was one of the 289 seropositive cohort members. Every donor gave a peripheral blood sample, and the peripheral blood mononuclear cells from that sample were used for TCR beta sequencing. Genomic DNA was extracted from the blood cell samples with the Qiagen DNeasy Blood Extraction Kit.

This clonotype was obtained from a man younger than 40 in good health and CMV-seropositive. The source material was PBMCs. This chain joins TRBV5-1 to TRBJ1-1; 12 bases in between match TRBD1. In nucleotide form, the sequence is TGCGCCAGCAGCCCGGGACAGGGGGCCGTTAACATTGAAGCTTTCTTT. It encodes CASSPGQGAVNIEAFF.